Sequencing of this T cell receptor beta chain was carried out in a study of cytomegalovirus exposure and HLA in healthy donors. CDR3 size: 15 residues. J lost 0 bases, V lost 5 bases, and 3 bases had no gene match. CDR1 and CDR2 (germline): SGHAT, FQNNGV. The primer mix had 60 Vbeta and 13 Jbeta primers. The table came from immunoSEQ multiplex PCR; TCRdb's copy has only in-frame clones and leaves some out. The sample lists roughly 150,000 clones; less than 90% were seen once. This receptor was taken from a man aged 30-40 years in good health and CMV-seronegative. The sequenced material came from PBMCs. V and J are TRBV11-2 and TRBJ1-3; TRBD1 agrees at 8 bases. The CDR3 nucleotides read TGTGCCAGCAGCCGACAGGGGAACTCTGGAAACACCATATATTTT. Its protein product is CASSRQGNSGNTIYF.